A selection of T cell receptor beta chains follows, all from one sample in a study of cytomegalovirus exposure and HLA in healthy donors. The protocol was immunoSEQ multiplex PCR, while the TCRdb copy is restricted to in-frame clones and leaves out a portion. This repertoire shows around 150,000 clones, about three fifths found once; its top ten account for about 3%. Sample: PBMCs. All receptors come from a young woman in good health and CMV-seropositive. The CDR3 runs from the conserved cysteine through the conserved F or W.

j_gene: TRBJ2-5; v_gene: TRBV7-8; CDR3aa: CASSLSHQETQYF
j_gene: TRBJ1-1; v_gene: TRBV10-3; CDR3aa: CAISESAVTEAFF
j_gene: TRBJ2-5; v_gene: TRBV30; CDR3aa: CAWRGSKRGFQETQYF
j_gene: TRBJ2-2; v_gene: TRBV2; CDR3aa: CASRKGQGTGELFF
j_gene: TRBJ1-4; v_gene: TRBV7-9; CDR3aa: CASSVRLSRGEKLFF
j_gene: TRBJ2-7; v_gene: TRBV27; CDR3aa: CASSLSPGLRAYEQYF
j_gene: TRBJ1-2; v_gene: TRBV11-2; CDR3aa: CASSPVFGFSGYTF
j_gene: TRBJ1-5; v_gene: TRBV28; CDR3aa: CASIHRDNPNQPQHF
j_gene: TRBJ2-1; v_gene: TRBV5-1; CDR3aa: CASSLRTTEQFF
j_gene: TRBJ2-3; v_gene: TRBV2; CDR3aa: CASSNSGDTQYF
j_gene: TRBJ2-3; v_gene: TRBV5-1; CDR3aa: CASSVGGMTVTDTQYF
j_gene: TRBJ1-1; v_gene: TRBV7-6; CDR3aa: CASSFLGAGNTEAFF
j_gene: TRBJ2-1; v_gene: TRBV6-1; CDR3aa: CASSEDRVHTYNEQFF
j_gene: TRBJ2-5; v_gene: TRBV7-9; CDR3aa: CASSFAGEETQYF
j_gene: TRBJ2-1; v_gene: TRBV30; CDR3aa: CAWRTGTGGQVNNEQFF
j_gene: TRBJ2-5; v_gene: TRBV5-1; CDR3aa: CASSSAGGGKTQYF